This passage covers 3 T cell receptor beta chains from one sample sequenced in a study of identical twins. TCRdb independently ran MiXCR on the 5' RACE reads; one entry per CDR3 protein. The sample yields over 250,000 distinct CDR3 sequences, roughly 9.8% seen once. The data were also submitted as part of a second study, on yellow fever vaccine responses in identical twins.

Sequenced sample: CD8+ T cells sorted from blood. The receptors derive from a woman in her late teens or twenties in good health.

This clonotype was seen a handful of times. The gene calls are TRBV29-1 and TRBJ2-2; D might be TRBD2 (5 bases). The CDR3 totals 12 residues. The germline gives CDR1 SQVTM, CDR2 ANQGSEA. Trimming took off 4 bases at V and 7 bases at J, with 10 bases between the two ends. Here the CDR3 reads CSVGAEGGELFF. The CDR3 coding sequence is TGCAGCGTTGGGGCCGAGGGCGGGGAGCTGTTTTTT.

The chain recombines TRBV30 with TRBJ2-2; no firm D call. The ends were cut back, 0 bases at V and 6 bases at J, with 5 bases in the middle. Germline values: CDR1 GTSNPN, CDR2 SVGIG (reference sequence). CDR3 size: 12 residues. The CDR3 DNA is TGTGCCTGGAGTGTAGGACCCGGGGAGCTGTTTTTT. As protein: CAWSVGPGELFF.

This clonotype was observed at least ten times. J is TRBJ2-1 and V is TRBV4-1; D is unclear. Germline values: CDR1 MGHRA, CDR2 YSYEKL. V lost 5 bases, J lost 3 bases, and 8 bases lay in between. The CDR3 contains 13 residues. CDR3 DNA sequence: TGCGCCAGCAGCTCAACAAACTACAATGAGCAGTTCTTC. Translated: CASSSTNYNEQFF.